A single sample gave rise to the 20 T cell receptor beta chains below, sequenced in a study of beta chain features in type 1 diabetes. Sequenced material consisted of expressed TCRB transcripts (all of the isolated RNA was reverse transcribed). This table comes from immunoSEQ multiplex PCR, and its TCRdb copy is limited to in-frame clones, with some not included. This repertoire shows roughly 450,000 clones, approximately 10% found once; its top ten account for approximately 0.05%. Sequencing input: naive CD4+ T cells from blood. These TCRs come from a woman between 18 and 29 years old in good health.

The chain recombines TRBV6-5 with TRBJ1-1; D is unresolved. V lost 3 bases and J 1 base, leaving 6 bases between the germline ends. CDR1 and CDR2 from the germline V gene are MNHEY and SVGAGI. The CDR3 covers 13 residues. The CDR3 spells CASSYNANTEAFF. The CDR3 DNA reads as TGTGCCAGCAGTTATAACGCGAACACTGAAGCTTTCTTT.

This clone turned up a few times. The V and J genes are TRBV7-2 and TRBJ2-7; unclear D gene. Trimming cost V 5 bases and J 5 bases, with 7 bases left between them. The germline CDR1 and CDR2 sequences are SGHTA and FQGNSA. The CDR3 length is 11 residues. The CDR3 loop reads CASSPQHEQYF. CDR3 coding DNA: TGTGCCAGCAGCCCACAACACGAGCAGTACTTC.

The V call is TRBV2, the J call TRBJ2-5; 9 nucleotides align to TRBD1. The CDR3 is 15 residues long. Germline CDR1 is SNHLY and CDR2 is FYNNEI. Trimming removed 2 bases from V and 5 bases from J; junction bases left unmatched: 6. The CDR3 DNA reads TGTGCCAGCAGTGAATTTGACAGGGGGAAGGAGACCCAGTACTTC. It codes for CASSEFDRGKETQYF. Full variable domain (rest looked up from reference TRBV2 and TRBJ2-5): EPEVTQTPSHQVTQMGQEVILRCVPISNHLYFYWYRQILGQKVEFLVSFYNNEISEKSEIFDDQFSVERPDGSNFTLKIRSTKLEDSAMYFCASSEFDRGKETQYFGPGTRLLVL.

The rearrangement links TRBV5-1 to TRBJ2-2, with D uncertain. This CDR3 region has 14 residues. Trimming pared 7 bases from V and 1 base from J, leaving 11 bases between. Germline CDR1 reads SGHRS; CDR2 reads YFSETQ. This chain's CDR3 is CASLETVNTGELFF. The CDR3, as DNA: TGCGCCAGCTTGGAGACTGTGAACACCGGGGAGCTGTTTTTT.

This clone has a handful of counts. The CDR3 reads CAWSQGFTEKLFF. CDR3 in DNA: TGTGCCTGGAGCCAGGGGTTTACGGAAAAACTGTTTTTT. This chain joins TRBV30 and TRBJ1-4; D might be TRBD1 (6 bases). Per the germline V gene, CDR1 is GTSNPN and CDR2 is SVGIG (reference sequence). There are 13 residues in the CDR3. Trimming stripped 3 bases from V and 8 bases from J, with 13 bases between. Together with reference TRBV30 and TRBJ1-4, the CDR3 gives the full variable domain: SQTIHQWPATLVQPVGSPLSLECTVEGTSNPNLYWYRQAAGRGLQLLFYSVGIGQISSEVPQNLSASRPQDRQFILSSKKLLLSDSGFYLCAWSQGFTEKLFFGSGTQLSVL.

This clone was seen only a few times. J is TRBJ2-5 and V is TRBV4-3, with 9 bases lining up with TRBD2. The germline V gene has CDR1 LGHNA and CDR2 YSLEER. V lost 4 bases and J lost 12; bases outside the gene matches: 15. This CDR3 comprises 15 residues. The CDR3, as DNA: TGCGCCAGCAGCCTTTTGTCGGGACTAGCTTCCTCGAAGTACTTC. It yields the protein CASSLLSGLASSKYF.

V usage is TRBV5-1 and J usage is TRBJ2-5; D unresolved. Trimming cost V 3 bases and J 3 bases, with 9 bases left between them. The CDR3 is 13 amino acids. The germline V gene encodes CDR1 SGHRS and CDR2 YFSETQ. The CDR3 DNA follows: TGCGCCAGCAGCTACGGACCCGAAGAGACCCAGTACTTC. It encodes CASSYGPEETQYF.

The rearrangement uses TRBV6-5 and TRBJ1-1; D is unclear. Germline CDR1 MNHEY, CDR2 SVGAGI. CDR3 length: 14 amino acids. V lost 6 bases and J 1 base, leaving 12 bases between the germline ends. CDR3 in amino acids: CASSRISKNTEAFF. The CDR3 DNA is TGTGCCAGCAGCCGAATATCAAAGAACACTGAAGCTTTCTTT.

This clone was picked up a small number of times. V and J are TRBV5-1 and TRBJ2-5, with D perhaps matching TRBD1 or TRBD2 (5 bases each). Between the trimmed V and J ends, which lost 3 bases and 5 bases, there was a span of 14 bases. The CDR3 runs to 14 residues. The germline V gene encodes CDR1 SGHRS and CDR2 YFSETQ. The DNA for the CDR3 is TGCGCCAGCAGCTCGGGACCGCTTCGGGAGACCCAGTACTTC. Translation gives CASSSGPLRETQYF.

Concerning this clone: The sample has other DNA sequences that encode this CDR3 too. This chain uses TRBV5-4 with TRBJ2-1; D is undetermined. From germline, CDR1 is SGHNT and CDR2 YYREEE (reference sequence). The V and J ends lost 0 bases and 5 bases respectively, with 6 bases between them. The CDR3 has 13 residues. CDR3 loop: CASSLGENNEQFF. The DNA of the CDR3 is TGTGCCAGCAGCTTGGGCGAGAACAATGAGCAGTTCTTC.

In the case of this clone: At the DNA level, this CDR3 is encoded by other sequences in the same sample as well. The chain couples TRBV7-2 to TRBJ2-7; D unresolved. The length of the CDR3 is 11 residues. The V end lost 4 bases, the J end lost 3 bases, and 4 bases lay between the germline ends. Germline assignment: CDR1 SGHTA and CDR2 FQGNSA. CDR3 amino acids: CASSSLYEQYF. CDR3 DNA sequence: TGTGCCAGCAGCTCACTCTACGAGCAGTACTTC.

Comments on this clone: Germline is not matched at one junction end, which may reflect a read error. The rearrangement joins TRBV5-1 to TRBJ2-7; tentative D call: TRBD1 (5 bases). There are 13 residues in the CDR3. From germline, CDR1 is SGHRS and CDR2 YFSETQ. In DNA, the CDR3 is TGCGCCAGCAGCCCCTGGACATCCGGCTGGCGAAACTTC. This translates into CASSPWTSGWRNF.

J is TRBJ1-2 and V is TRBV7-2; D remains ambiguous. Germline V gene sequence: CDR1 SGHTA, CDR2 FQGNSA. This CDR3 has 14 amino acids. V lost 5 bases and J 4 bases, leaving 14 bases between the germline ends. This CDR3 reads CASSGVGWGYGYTF. Written as DNA, the CDR3 is TGTGCCAGCAGCGGGGTAGGGTGGGGCTATGGCTACACCTTC.

Only a few counts were recorded for this clone. The sample has other DNA sequences that encode this CDR3 too. The chain uses TRBV5-1 and TRBJ2-3; D is uncertain. The CDR3 runs 11 residues. V was trimmed by 3 bases and J by 4 bases, leaving 3 bases between them. From germline, CDR1 is SGHRS and CDR2 YFSETQ. The CDR3 DNA sequence: TGCGCCAGCAGCTCGTCAGATACGCAGTATTTT. It encodes CASSSSDTQYF.

This clone has only a few counts. The chain is built from TRBV10-3 and TRBJ2-1, with TRBD2 matching over 12 bases. This CDR3 spans 14 amino acids. V trimming: 10 bases; J trimming: 2 bases; junction bases outside the gene matches: 3. Looked up from germline, CDR1 is ENHRY and CDR2 is SYGVKD. CDR3 sequence reads: CATGLAGTYNEQFF. Here the CDR3 DNA reads TGTGCCACAGGACTAGCGGGGACCTACAATGAGCAGTTCTTC.

This clone was counted between two and nine times. CDR3: CASTPGDQETQYF. The CDR3, as DNA: TGTGCCAGCACCCCAGGAGACCAAGAGACCCAGTACTTC. V and J are TRBV7-9 and TRBJ2-5; D unclear. This CDR3 region has 13 residues. Germline loops: CDR1 SEHNR, CDR2 FQNEAQ (reference sequence). The V end was cut by 7 bases, the J end by 0 bases, with 9 bases between. Looking up the rest from reference TRBV7-9 and TRBJ2-5 gives the full variable domain: DTGVSQNPRHKITKRGQNVTFRCDPISEHNRLYWYRQTLGQGPEFLTYFQNEAQLEKSRLLSDRFSAERPKGSFSTLEIQRTEQGDSAMYLCASTPGDQETQYFGPGTRLLVL.

The CDR3 is CASSGSGYEQYF. The CDR3 bases are TGTGCCAGCAGCGGGAGCGGGTACGAGCAGTACTTC. The chain is built from TRBV11-2 and TRBJ2-7; D perhaps matches TRBD2 (6 bases). The CDR3 is made up of 12 amino acids. From germline, CDR1 is SGHAT and CDR2 FQNNGV. V lost 5 bases and J 4 bases, leaving 9 bases between the germline ends.

The table lists this clone with a few counts. The rearrangement uses TRBV7-3 and TRBJ2-5; D is perhaps TRBD1 or TRBD2 (5 bases each). Germline-derived CDR1 and CDR2 are SGHTA and FQGTGA. This CDR3 region has 16 residues. Trimming left V 4 bases short and J 5 bases short, with 20 bases between. This CDR3 reads CASSSLSWGSMETQYF. The DNA of the CDR3 is TGTGCCAGCAGCTCCTTGAGTTGGGGGAGCATGGAGACCCAGTACTTC.

This clone was found a few times. This chain links TRBV25-1 with TRBJ1-4; D may be TRBD1 (5 bases). The CDR3 covers 16 residues. Trimming shortened V by 2 bases and J by 8 bases, and 18 bases separated the two germline ends. Germline-derived CDR1 and CDR2 are MGHDK and SYGVNS. The CDR3: CASSERGGAVREKLFF. DNA of the CDR3: TGTGCCAGCAGTGAACGAGGCGGGGCGGTTAGAGAAAAACTGTTTTTT. Together with reference TRBV25-1 and TRBJ1-4, the CDR3 gives the full variable domain: EADIYQTPRYLVIGTGKKITLECSQTMGHDKMYWYQQDPGMELHLIHYSYGVNSTEKGDLSSESTVSRIRTEHFPLTLESARPSHTSQYLCASSERGGAVREKLFFGSGTQLSVL.

This clone was seen a handful of times. The CDR3 loop is CAIRDRNGNTIYF. CDR3 nucleotides: TGTGCCATCCGGGACAGGAATGGAAACACCATATATTTT. The V call is TRBV7-2, the J call TRBJ1-3; TRBD1 agrees at 8 bases. This CDR3 region has 13 residues. With V trimmed by 10 bases and J by 3 bases, 5 bases remained unmatched. Germline V CDR1 and CDR2: SGHTA, FQGNSA.